This TCR beta chain was found in a study of T cells expressing NK-cell markers. Template switching by 5'RACE with UMIs generated the TCR beta cDNA. TCRdb reprocessed the 5' RACE reads, keeping one entry per CDR3 protein, no DNA. The sample totals roughly 160,000 distinct CDR3 sequences. This receptor was identified in a woman between 18 and 70 years old in good health. Source material: blood T cells: a sorted CD56 or NKG2C T cell subset, CD4+ or CD8+ T cells, or bulk PBMC T cells (not recorded which).

CDR3 loop: CSAKTAIEGEQYF. This rearrangement joins TRBV20-1 to TRBJ2-7. The V gene's germline CDR1 is DFQATT and CDR2 SNEGSKA (reference sequence). The CDR3 sequence is 13 residues long.